Listed below are T cell receptor beta chains from one sample, sequenced in a study of T cells in Graves' hyperthyroidism and ophthalmopathy. One entry per CDR3 protein results from TCRdb running MiXCR on the multiplex PCR reads. There are around 270,000 distinct CDR3 sequences in the sample; approximately 18% occur only once, and 35% to 40% lies in the top ten. The sample comprised blood. These receptors were taken from a man aged 45-60 years with Graves' ophthalmopathy. CDR3s include the opening cysteine and the closing phenylalanine or tryptophan. The D gene is left open where the match is weak. Only part of the rows carry a size: once, few, many, or a class if the clone is expanded.

V: TRBV28; size: many; J: TRBJ2-7; D: TRBD1; CDR3: CASSLSTGGFLGQYF; DNA: TGTGCCAGCAGTTTATCAACAGGGGGCTTTTTAGGGCAGTACTTC
V: TRBV5-6; size: few; J: TRBJ2-1; D: TRBD2; CDR3: CASSSWGTSDNEQFF; DNA: TGTGCCAGCAGCTCTTGGGGGACTAGCGACAATGAGCAGTTCTTC
V: TRBV3-1; size: few; J: TRBJ1-3; D: -; CDR3: CASSLPGHSGNTIYF; DNA: TGTGCCAGCAGTCTTCCGGGACACTCTGGAAACACCATATATTTT
V: TRBV2; size: -; J: TRBJ2-4; D: -; CDR3: CVSRVKEGHPEYF; DNA: TGTGTCAGCCGCGTGAAGGAGGGGCACCCGGAGTACTTC
V: TRBV11-1; size: many; J: TRBJ2-1; D: -; CDR3: CASSFLRGLSFYNEQFF; DNA: TGTGCCAGCAGCTTCCTCAGGGGACTATCCTTCTACAATGAGCAGTTCTTC
V: TRBV11-2; size: -; J: TRBJ2-3; D: -; CDR3: CASSLEFSWADTQYF; DNA: TGTGCCAGCAGCTTAGAGTTCAGCTGGGCAGATACGCAGTATTTT
V: TRBV12-3/TRBV12-4; size: -; J: TRBJ1-5; D: -; CDR3: CASSLSWGGRNQPQHF; DNA: TGTGCCAGCAGTTTATCCTGGGGGGGACGCAATCAGCCCCAGCATTTT
V: TRBV5-1; size: many; J: TRBJ2-1; D: TRBD1; CDR3: CASSYLQGALNEQFF; DNA: TGCGCCAGCAGCTACTTACAGGGGGCGTTGAATGAGCAGTTCTTC
V: TRBV10-2; size: -; J: TRBJ2-7; D: -; CDR3: CASSVYFLEGEQYF; DNA: TGCGCCAGTAGTGTGTACTTCTTGGAGGGCGAGCAGTACTTC
V: TRBV12-3/TRBV12-4; size: few; J: TRBJ1-2; D: -; CDR3: CASSSPGIQSGYTF; DNA: TGTGCCAGCAGTTCCCCGGGAATTCAGAGTGGCTACACCTTC
V: TRBV5-1; size: many; J: TRBJ1-1; D: -; CDR3: CASNLVTPPVNTEAFF; DNA: TGCGCCAGCAACCTTGTGACCCCTCCGGTGAACACTGAAGCTTTCTTT
V: TRBV20-1; size: many; J: TRBJ2-7; D: -; CDR3: CSARERGIYEQYF; DNA: TGCAGTGCTAGAGAGCGAGGGATCTACGAGCAGTACTTC
V: TRBV7-2; size: few; J: TRBJ1-6; D: -; CDR3: CASSFGGSYNSPLHF; DNA: TGTGCCAGCAGCTTTGGAGGGTCCTATAATTCACCCCTCCACTTT
V: TRBV7-3; size: few; J: TRBJ2-1; D: TRBD2; CDR3: CASSWGLAGYGNNEQFF; DNA: TGTGCCAGCAGTTGGGGACTAGCGGGATACGGAAACAATGAGCAGTTCTTC
V: TRBV4-1; size: few; J: TRBJ1-5; D: TRBD1; CDR3: CASSQGQGWAQPQHF; DNA: TGCGCCAGCAGCCAAGGACAGGGGTGGGCCCAGCCCCAGCATTTT
V: TRBV9; size: few; J: TRBJ2-1; D: -; CDR3: CASSVVGENEQFF; DNA: TGTGCCAGCAGCGTAGTAGGGGAGAATGAGCAGTTCTTC
V: TRBV6-2/TRBV6-3; size: many; J: TRBJ1-5; D: -; CDR3: CASVGGHSNQPQHF; DNA: TGTGCCAGCGTGGGCGGGCATAGCAATCAGCCCCAGCATTTT
V: TRBV7-3; size: -; J: TRBJ1-1; D: -; CDR3: CASSLNPPEAFF; DNA: TGTGCCAGCAGCTTAAACCCCCCTGAAGCTTTCTTT
V: TRBV28; size: -; J: TRBJ1-3; D: -; CDR3: CACAVGGAGNTIYF; DNA: TGTGCCTGCGCAGTGGGGGGCGCTGGAAACACCATATATTTT
V: TRBV20-1; size: -; J: TRBJ2-3; D: TRBD2; CDR3: CSAPSRSGRTDTQYF; DNA: TGCAGTGCTCCCTCGAGAAGCGGGAGAACAGATACGCAGTATTTT
V: TRBV12-3/TRBV12-4; size: -; J: TRBJ2-1; D: -; CDR3: CASREGPLPHAVF; DNA: TGTGCCAGCAGGGAGGGCCCCCTACCTCATGCAGTCTTC
V: TRBV24-1; size: many; J: TRBJ1-1; D: -; CDR3: CATSREDHTEAFF; DNA: TGTGCCACCAGTAGAGAAGACCACACTGAAGCTTTCTTT
V: TRBV6-1; size: -; J: TRBJ1-1; D: TRBD1; CDR3: CASTKPIGTGGTEAFF; DNA: TGTGCCAGCACCAAGCCGATTGGGACAGGGGGCACTGAAGCTTTCTTT
V: TRBV2; size: many; J: TRBJ2-7; D: TRBD2; CDR3: CASSPPGLAGAHEQYF; DNA: TGTGCCAGCAGCCCCCCGGGACTAGCGGGAGCACACGAGCAGTACTTC
V: TRBV9; size: -; J: TRBJ1-1; D: TRBD1; CDR3: CASNPTGGPNTEAFF; DNA: TGTGCCAGCAACCCGACAGGGGGCCCGAACACTGAAGCTTTCTTT
V: TRBV7-9; size: many; J: TRBJ2-7; D: -; CDR3: CASSPNGYEQYF; DNA: TGTGCCAGCAGCCCTAACGGCTACGAGCAGTACTTC
V: TRBV12-3/TRBV12-4; size: few; J: TRBJ2-7; D: -; CDR3: CASSRGGQYSSYEQYF; DNA: TGTGCCAGCAGCCGGGGAGGCCAGTACAGCTCCTACGAGCAGTACTTC
V: TRBV11-2; size: many; J: TRBJ2-1; D: -; CDR3: CASGPGPYGEQFF; DNA: TGTGCCAGCGGACCAGGACCCTACGGTGAGCAGTTCTTC
V: TRBV7-3; size: many; J: TRBJ1-1; D: TRBD1; CDR3: CASSSPTGDPINTEAFF; DNA: TGTGCCAGCAGCTCTCCCACAGGGGACCCCATAAACACTGAAGCTTTCTTT
V: TRBV27; size: few; J: TRBJ2-1; D: TRBD1; CDR3: CASSTPGTGWFDEQFF; DNA: TGTGCCAGCAGTACCCCGGGGACAGGGTGGTTCGATGAGCAGTTCTTC
V: TRBV24-1; size: many; J: TRBJ2-1; D: -; CDR3: CAIQGGSSPNEQFF; DNA: TGTGCCATCCAGGGTGGGTCCTCCCCCAATGAGCAGTTCTTC
V: TRBV27; size: many; J: TRBJ1-1; D: -; CDR3: CASSHLIQGSRGNTEAFF; DNA: TGTGCCAGCAGTCACCTTATACAAGGGTCAAGGGGCAACACTGAAGCTTTCTTT
V: TRBV18; size: many; J: TRBJ2-3; D: -; CDR3: CASSLGSVPTDTQYF; DNA: TGTGCCAGCTCACTTGGGTCGGTCCCCACAGATACGCAGTATTTT
V: TRBV7-2; size: few; J: TRBJ2-7; D: -; CDR3: CASSLGGMAYEQYF; DNA: TGTGCCAGCAGCTTAGGCGGGATGGCCTACGAGCAGTACTTC
V: TRBV2; size: many; J: TRBJ2-1; D: -; CDR3: CASSGILEGGTVYNEQFF; DNA: TGTGCCAGCAGTGGAATTCTTGAGGGAGGCACGGTATACAATGAGCAGTTCTTC
V: TRBV7-9; size: few; J: TRBJ2-1; D: TRBD2; CDR3: CASSSLLSGRAQGNEQFF; DNA: TGTGCCAGCAGCTCCCTCTTGAGCGGGAGGGCCCAAGGCAATGAGCAGTTCTTC
V: TRBV12-3/TRBV12-4; size: few; J: TRBJ2-2; D: TRBD1; CDR3: CASSKTGGAGTGELFF; DNA: TGTGCCAGCAGTAAGACAGGGGGCGCGGGCACCGGGGAGCTGTTTTTT
V: TRBV11-2; size: many; J: TRBJ2-7; D: TRBD2; CDR3: CASRRPGLAGFEQYF; DNA: TGTGCCAGCAGGAGACCGGGACTAGCGGGTTTCGAGCAGTACTTC
V: TRBV3-1; size: -; J: TRBJ2-1; D: -; CDR3: CASSPDSNLYNEQFF; DNA: TGTGCCAGCAGCCCCGACAGTAACCTATACAATGAGCAGTTCTTC
V: TRBV9; size: -; J: TRBJ2-7; D: -; CDR3: CASSVEDWAYEQYF; DNA: TGTGCCAGCAGCGTAGAGGATTGGGCCTACGAGCAGTACTTC
V: TRBV7-8; size: many; J: TRBJ1-2; D: TRBD1; CDR3: CASSSTGESGYTF; DNA: TGTGCCAGCAGTTCGACAGGGGAGTCTGGCTACACCTTC
V: TRBV28; size: -; J: TRBJ2-4; D: TRBD1; CDR3: CASSLRQGNIQYF; DNA: TGTGCCAGCAGTTTGAGACAGGGGAACATTCAGTACTTC
V: TRBV5-1; size: few; J: TRBJ2-3; D: -; CDR3: CASSIGTTNTDTQYF; DNA: TGCGCCAGCAGCATAGGAACAACGAACACAGATACGCAGTATTTT
V: TRBV27; size: few; J: TRBJ1-6; D: TRBD1; CDR3: CASSSDRGPGMALHF; DNA: TGTGCCAGCAGCTCGGACAGGGGTCCGGGGATGGCCCTCCACTTT
V: TRBV7-8; size: -; J: TRBJ2-4; D: -; CDR3: CASSLTSALLAKNIQYF; DNA: TGTGCCAGCAGCTTAACGTCCGCCCTACTAGCCAAAAACATTCAGTACTTC